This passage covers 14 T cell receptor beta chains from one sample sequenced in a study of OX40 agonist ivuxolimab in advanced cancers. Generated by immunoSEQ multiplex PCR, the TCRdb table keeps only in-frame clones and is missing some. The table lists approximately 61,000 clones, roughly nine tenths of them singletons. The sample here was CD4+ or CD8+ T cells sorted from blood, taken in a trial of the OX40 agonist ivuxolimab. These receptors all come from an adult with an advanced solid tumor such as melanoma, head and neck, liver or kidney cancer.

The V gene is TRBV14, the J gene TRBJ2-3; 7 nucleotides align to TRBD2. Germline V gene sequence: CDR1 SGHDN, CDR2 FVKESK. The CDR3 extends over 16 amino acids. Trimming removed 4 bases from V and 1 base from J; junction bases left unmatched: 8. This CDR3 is CASSPRLASGTDTQYF. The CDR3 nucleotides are TGTGCCAGCAGCCCGAGACTAGCCAGCGGCACAGATACGCAGTATTTT. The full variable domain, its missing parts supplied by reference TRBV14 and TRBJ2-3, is EAGVTQFPSHSVIEKGQTVTLRCDPISGHDNLYWYRRVMGKEIKFLLHFVKESKQDESGMPNNRFLAERTGGTYSTLKVQPAELEDSGVYFCASSPRLASGTDTQYFGPGTRLTVL.

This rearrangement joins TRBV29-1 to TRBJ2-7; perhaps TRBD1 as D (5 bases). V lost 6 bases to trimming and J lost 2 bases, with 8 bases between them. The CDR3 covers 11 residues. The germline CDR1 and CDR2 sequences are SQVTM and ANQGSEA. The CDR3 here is CSVQTAYEQYF. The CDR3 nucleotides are TGCAGCGTCCAGACAGCCTACGAGCAGTACTTC.

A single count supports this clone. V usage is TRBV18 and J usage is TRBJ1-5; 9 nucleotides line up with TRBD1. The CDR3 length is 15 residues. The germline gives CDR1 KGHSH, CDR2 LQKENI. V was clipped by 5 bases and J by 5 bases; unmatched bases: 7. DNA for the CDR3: TGTGCCAGCTCATCGGACAGGGGAGGGGATCAGCCCCAGCATTTT. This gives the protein CASSSDRGGDQPQHF.

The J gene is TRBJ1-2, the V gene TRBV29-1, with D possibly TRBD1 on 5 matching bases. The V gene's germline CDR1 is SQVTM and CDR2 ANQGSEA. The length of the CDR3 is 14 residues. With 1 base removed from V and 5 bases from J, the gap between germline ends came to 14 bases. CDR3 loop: CSVEVPGTGYGYTF. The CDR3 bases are TGCAGCGTTGAAGTCCCCGGGACGGGTTATGGCTACACCTTC.

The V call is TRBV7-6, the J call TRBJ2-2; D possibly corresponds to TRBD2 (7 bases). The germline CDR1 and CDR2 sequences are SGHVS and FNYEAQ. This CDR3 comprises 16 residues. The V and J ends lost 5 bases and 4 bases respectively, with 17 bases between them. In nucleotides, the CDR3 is TGTGCCAGCAGCCGGGGGGCGGACACTGCCACCGGGGAGCTGTTTTTT. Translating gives CASSRGADTATGELFF.

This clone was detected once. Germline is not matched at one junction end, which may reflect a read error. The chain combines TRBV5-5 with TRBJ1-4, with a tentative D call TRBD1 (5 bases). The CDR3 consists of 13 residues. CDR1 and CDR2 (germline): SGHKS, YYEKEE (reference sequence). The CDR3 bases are TGTGCCAGCAGGTTGGCGGGGGATGAAAAACTGTTTTTT. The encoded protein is CASRLAGDEKLFF.

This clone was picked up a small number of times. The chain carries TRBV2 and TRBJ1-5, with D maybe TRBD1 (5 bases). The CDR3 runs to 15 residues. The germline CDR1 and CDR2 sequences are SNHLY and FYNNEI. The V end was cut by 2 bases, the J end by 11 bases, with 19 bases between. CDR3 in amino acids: CASSEIPNRGSTQHF. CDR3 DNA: TGTGCCAGCAGTGAAATCCCCAACCGGGGGTCGACCCAGCATTTT. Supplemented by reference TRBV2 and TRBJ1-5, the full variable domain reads EPEVTQTPSHQVTQMGQEVILRCVPISNHLYFYWYRQILGQKVEFLVSFYNNEISEKSEIFDDQFSVERPDGSNFTLKIRSTKLEDSAMYFCASSEIPNRGSTQHFGDGTRLSIL.

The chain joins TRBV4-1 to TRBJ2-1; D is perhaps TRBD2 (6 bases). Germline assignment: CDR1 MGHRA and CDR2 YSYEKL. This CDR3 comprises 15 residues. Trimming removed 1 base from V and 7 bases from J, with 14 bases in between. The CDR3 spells CASSQGRGSLNEQFF. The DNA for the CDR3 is TGCGCCAGCAGCCAAGGTCGGGGGTCCTTAAATGAGCAGTTCTTC.

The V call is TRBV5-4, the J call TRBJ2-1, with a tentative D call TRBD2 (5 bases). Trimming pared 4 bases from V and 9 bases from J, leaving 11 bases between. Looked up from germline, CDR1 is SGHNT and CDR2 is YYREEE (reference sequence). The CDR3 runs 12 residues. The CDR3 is CASSLGVFEQFF. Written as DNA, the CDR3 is TGTGCCAGCAGCCTGGGAGTCTTTGAGCAGTTCTTC. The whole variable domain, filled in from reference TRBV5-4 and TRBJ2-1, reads ETGVTQSPTHLIKTRGQQVTLRCSSQSGHNTVSWYQQALGQGPQFIFQYYREEENGRGNFPPRFSGLQFPNYSSELNVNALELDDSALYLCASSLGVFEQFFGPGTRLTVL.

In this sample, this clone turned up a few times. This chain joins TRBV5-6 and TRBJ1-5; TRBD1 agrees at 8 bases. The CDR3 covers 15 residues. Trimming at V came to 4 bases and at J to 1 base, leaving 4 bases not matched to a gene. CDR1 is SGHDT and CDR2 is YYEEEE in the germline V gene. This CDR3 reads CASSNGQGSNQPQHF. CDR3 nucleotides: TGTGCCAGCAGCAATGGACAGGGAAGCAATCAGCCCCAGCATTTT.

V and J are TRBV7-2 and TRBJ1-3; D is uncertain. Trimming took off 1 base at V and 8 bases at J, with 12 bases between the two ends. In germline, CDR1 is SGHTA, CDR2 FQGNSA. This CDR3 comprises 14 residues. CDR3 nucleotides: TGTGCCAGCAGCTTAGGCAGGCCCCTGGACACCATATATTTT. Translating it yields CASSLGRPLDTIYF.

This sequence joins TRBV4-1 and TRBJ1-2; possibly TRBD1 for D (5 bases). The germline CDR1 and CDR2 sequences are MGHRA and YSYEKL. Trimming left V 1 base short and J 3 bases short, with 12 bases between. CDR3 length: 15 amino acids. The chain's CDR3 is CASSQVRGGYYGYTF. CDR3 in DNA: TGCGCCAGCAGCCAAGTGCGGGGGGGGTACTATGGCTACACCTTC.

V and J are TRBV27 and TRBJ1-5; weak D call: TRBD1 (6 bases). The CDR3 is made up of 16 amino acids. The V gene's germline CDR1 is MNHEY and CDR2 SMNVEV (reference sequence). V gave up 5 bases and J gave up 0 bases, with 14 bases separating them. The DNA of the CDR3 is TGTGCCAGCAGTCAAGGGACACCTTATAGCAATCAGCCCCAGCATTTT. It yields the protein CASSQGTPYSNQPQHF.

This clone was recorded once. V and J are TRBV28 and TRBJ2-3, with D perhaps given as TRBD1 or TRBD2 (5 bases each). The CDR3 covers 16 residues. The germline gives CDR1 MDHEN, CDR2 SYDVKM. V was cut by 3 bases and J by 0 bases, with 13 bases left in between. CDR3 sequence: CASSLDLGPSTDTQYF. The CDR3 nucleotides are TGTGCCAGCAGTTTGGACTTGGGGCCTAGCACAGATACGCAGTATTTT.